This TCR beta chain was observed in a study of T cell responses to AZD1222 COVID-19 vaccine. Points from the study as a whole: Donors were mostly white British, more females; clonal diversity possibly underestimated. Among spike-specific TCRs, nearly half reportedly target unmutated variant regions. Vaccine-associated CD4 TCRs spanned spike, dominant at 160-218 and 743-854.

Worth noting for this clone: Its antigen is unidentified.

The data were produced by immunoSEQ multiplex PCR, yet TCRdb's version contains in-frame clones alone and is incomplete. The sample lists 150,000 to 180,000 clones; approximately 87% were seen once. The CDR3 has 13 residues. CDR1 SGDLS and CDR2 YYNGEE come from the germline V gene. Trimming stripped 7 bases from V and 3 bases from J, with 11 bases between. The specimen was peripheral blood, collected 28 days after the second AZD1222 dose. The chain combines TRBV9 with TRBJ2-4, with D possibly being TRBD1 (5 bases). This TCR came from an adult who received the AZD1222 COVID-19 vaccine. This CDR3 is CASSKTDKNIQYF. In nucleotides, the CDR3 is TGTGCCAGCTCCAAGACAGACAAAAACATTCAGTACTTC.